One sample yielded the 13 T cell receptor beta chains listed below, sequenced in a study of CD8 T cells in ankylosing spondylitis. For these receptors, no antigen is known. Study-level findings and limits: Blood from ankylosing spondylitis patients appeared to carry a characteristic roughly 8-variant TCR beta motif.

TCRdb redid the calling of the 5' RACE reads with MiXCR, one entry per CDR3 protein. The sample holds about 340,000 distinct CDR3 sequences, 6.5% to 10% seen once. The specimen sequenced was blood, either unsorted or a sorted T cell fraction (not recorded which). The receptors derive from a male donor with ankylosing spondylitis.

This clonotype was seen more than once but under ten times. This sequence joins TRBV5-1 and TRBJ2-1; D might be TRBD1 or TRBD2, each matching 5 bases. The CDR3 loop spans 16 amino acids. Germline V gene data show CDR1 as SGHRS and CDR2 as YFSETQ. The V end lost 5 bases, the J end lost 4 bases, and 19 bases lay between the germline ends. The CDR3 nucleotides are TGCGCCAGCAGACCTTCCGGGACCGCGTGGTACAATGAGCAGTTCTTC. This translates into CASRPSGTAWYNEQFF.

This clonotype was counted only a few times. The chain is built from TRBV5-1 and TRBJ1-2; no definite D call. This CDR3 has 13 residues. CDR1 is SGHRS and CDR2 is YFSETQ in the germline V gene. Trimming shortened V by 5 bases and J by 13 bases, and 21 bases separated the two germline ends. DNA for the CDR3: TGCGCCAGCAGACCGGGTGGGAATATGGCTAGCACCTTC. Protein product: CASRPGGNMASTF.

The V call is TRBV20-1, the J call TRBJ2-7; D tentatively fits TRBD1 or TRBD2 (5 bases each). Trimming cost V 6 bases and J 2 bases, with 14 bases left between them. In germline, CDR1 is DFQATT, CDR2 SNEGSKA (reference sequence). The CDR3 has 13 amino acids. CDR3 protein: CSAGSGPTYEQYF. The DNA of the CDR3 is TGCAGTGCCGGGTCGGGACCGACCTACGAGCAGTACTTC.

This clonotype was counted a few times. The rearrangement joins TRBV11-1 to TRBJ2-5; 12 bases are a match to TRBD2. Germline CDR1 SGHAT, CDR2 FQDESV (reference sequence). The CDR3 has 20 residues. J was trimmed by 2 bases and V by 5 bases; bases with no gene match: 18. In DNA form, the CDR3 reads TGTGCCAGCAGCCGCGGACTAGCGGGATGGTCCTTAGAAACTCAAGAGACCCAGTACTTC. Amino acid sequence: CASSRGLAGWSLETQETQYF.

A few counts support this clonotype. The chain couples TRBV7-3 to TRBJ2-2; 10 bases are a match to TRBD2. This CDR3 is 15 amino acids long. Per germline, CDR1 SGHTA and CDR2 FQGTGA. V trimming: 4 bases; J trimming: 3 bases; junction bases outside the gene matches: 2. The CDR3 DNA is TGTGCCAGCAGCTGGACTAGCGGTGACACCGGGGAGCTGTTTTTT. It translates to CASSWTSGDTGELFF.

This clonotype turned up a few times. V gene TRBV11-2 combines with J gene TRBJ2-5, with D possibly being TRBD1 (5 bases). CDR1 and CDR2 (germline): SGHAT, FQNNGV. CDR3 length: 16 residues. Trimming took 3 bases from V and 4 from J, leaving 18 bases between them. In DNA, the CDR3 is TGTGCCAGCAGCTTGACATTGGGCAGGGTGGCAGAGACCCAGTACTTC. Its protein product is CASSLTLGRVAETQYF.

This clonotype has ten or more counts. The V call is TRBV12-3 or TRBV12-4, the J call TRBJ1-3; tentative D call: TRBD1 (5 bases). The CDR3 runs 15 residues. The V gene lost 5 bases and the J gene lost 0 bases, with 11 bases spanning the gap. The DNA of the CDR3 is TGTGCCAGCAGTCCCCAGGGTGTCTCTGGAAACACCATATATTTT. The encoded protein is CASSPQGVSGNTIYF.

The chain carries TRBV3-1 and TRBJ2-3; the D is unclear. The CDR3 is 16 amino acids. V was clipped by 2 bases and J by 0 bases, with 12 bases between them. CDR1 and CDR2 (germline): LGHDT, YNNKEL (reference sequence). CDR3 region: CASSQRRQSSTDTQYF. CDR3 DNA: TGTGCCAGCAGCCAAAGACGGCAATCTAGCACAGATACGCAGTATTTT.

This clonotype appeared a few times. The chain is built from TRBV7-2 and TRBJ2-2; 10 nucleotides align to TRBD2. The trim removed 2 bases at V and 6 bases at J, leaving 3 bases unmatched. The CDR3 sequence is 15 residues long. Germline loops: CDR1 SGHTA, CDR2 FQGNSA. For the CDR3, the DNA is TGTGCCAGCAGCTTACGAGCGGGAGGGCCCGGGGAGCTGTTTTTT. Residues: CASSLRAGGPGELFF. Looking up the rest from reference TRBV7-2 and TRBJ2-2 gives the full variable domain: GAGVSQSPSNKVTEKGKDVELRCDPISGHTALYWYRQSLGQGLEFLIYFQGNSAPDKSGLPSDRFSAERTGGSVSTLTIQRTQQEDSAVYLCASSLRAGGPGELFFGEGSRLTVL.

This clonotype came up many times. This rearrangement joins TRBV29-1 to TRBJ2-7; no firm D call. Germline V CDR1 and CDR2: SQVTM, ANQGSEA. Trimming removed 7 bases at V and 3 bases at J, with 7 bases between. CDR3 length: 10 amino acids. This CDR3 reads CSGGNYEQYF. In DNA form, the CDR3 reads TGCAGCGGTGGAAACTACGAGCAGTACTTC.

V and J are TRBV14 and TRBJ2-7, with TRBD2 matching 8 bases. Germline V gene sequence: CDR1 SGHDN, CDR2 FVKESK. V was pared by 2 bases and J by 0 bases, with 9 bases of the junction left unmatched. The CDR3 spans 17 residues. Here the CDR3 reads CASSQFPGLGSSYEQYF. CDR3 DNA sequence: TGTGCCAGCAGCCAATTCCCGGGACTAGGAAGCTCCTACGAGCAGTACTTC.

This clonotype was seen a few times. The chain employs TRBV15 and TRBJ1-4; 8 bases match TRBD1. The V gene's germline CDR1 is LNHNV and CDR2 YYDKDF (reference sequence). CDR3 length equals 15 residues. V gave up 5 bases and J gave up 5 bases; unmatched junction bases: 7. The CDR3 DNA reads TGTGCCACCAGCGGGGTAGGACAGGGAAATGAAAAACTGTTTTTT. Encoded protein: CATSGVGQGNEKLFF.

In its sample, this clonotype was seen many times. The chain combines TRBV28 with TRBJ2-7, with a weak D call TRBD1 (5 bases). The germline gives CDR1 MDHEN, CDR2 SYDVKM. This CDR3 has 12 amino acids. V was pared by 7 bases and J by 3 bases, with 10 bases between. The CDR3 sequence is CASKKGHYEQYF. As DNA, the CDR3 is TGTGCCAGCAAGAAGGGGCACTACGAGCAGTACTTC.